A selection of T cell receptor beta chains follows, all from one sample in a study of molecular identifiers for immune sequencing clone quantification. TCRdb recomputed calls from the PCR reads with MiXCR, one row per CDR3 protein. This sample yields hundreds of thousands of distinct CDR3 sequences, of which roughly 24% are seen a single time; about 0.74% belongs to the top ten. Sequencing was done on a sample of naive CD8+ T cells from blood, with Jurkat cell RNA spiked in. These receptor sequences come from a human donor in good health. Some libraries in this study had Jurkat cell RNA spiked in. CDR3s include the opening cysteine and the closing phenylalanine or tryptophan. D genes are given only for firm matches. Rows may omit the clone size; those that give it use once, few, many or a size class.

CDR3nt	CDR3aa	len	abundance	v_gene	j_gene	d_gene
TGTGCCAGCAGCCCACCAGTCCGCTACGAGCAGTACTTC	CASSPPVRYEQYF	13	few	TRBV7-9	TRBJ2-7	.
TGTGCCGGCAGCCGTGAAGCGGGAGGGCCCTACGAGCAGTACTTC	CAGSREAGGPYEQYF	15	.	TRBV7-9	TRBJ2-7	TRBD2
TGCGCCAGCAGCCAAGACGCCTTAGGGGTTACTGGAAACACCATATATTTT	CASSQDALGVTGNTIYF	17	.	TRBV4-1	TRBJ1-3	.
TGTGCCAGCAGCGTAGAGCCCCAAAGCACAGATACGCAGTATTTT	CASSVEPQSTDTQYF	15	few	TRBV9	TRBJ2-3	.
TGTGCCTGGAGTCTGGACAGCAACACCGGGGAGCTGTTTTTT	CAWSLDSNTGELFF	14	.	TRBV30	TRBJ2-2	.
TGTGCCGGAGACTCGACAGGGCGCACTGAAGCTTTCTTT	CAGDSTGRTEAFF	13	.	TRBV30	TRBJ1-1	TRBD1
TGCAGTGCTAGAGCAATTTCCGGGGATAACCAAGAGACCCAGTACTTC	CSARAISGDNQETQYF	16	.	TRBV20-1	TRBJ2-5	.
TGTGCCAGCAGTTTAGGACTAGCGGGTCCCGGTGTCTACGAGCAGTACTTC	CASSLGLAGPGVYEQYF	17	.	TRBV28	TRBJ2-7	TRBD2
TGTGCCAGCAGCCCAGGACTCAAAAACATTCAGTACTTC	CASSPGLKNIQYF	13	many	TRBV7-9	TRBJ2-4	.
TGTGCCAGCAGCCCGACACTTTATAGCAATCAGCCCCAGCATTTT	CASSPTLYSNQPQHF	15	many	TRBV12-3/TRBV12-4	TRBJ1-5	.
TGTGCCAGCAGCTTGTTCGGGAGCGGCGAGCAGTACTTC	CASSLFGSGEQYF	13	many	TRBV7-2	TRBJ2-7	.
TGTGCCAGCAGCTCGACCTCTGCGGAGCAGTACTTC	CASSSTSAEQYF	12	many	TRBV7-2	TRBJ2-7	.
TGCAGTGCTCTAGACGGCTCCTTAGGCATTCAGTACTTC	CSALDGSLGIQYF	13	many	TRBV20-1	TRBJ2-4	.
TGTGCCAAACGGGGTCCCTCCTACGAGCAGTACTTC	CAKRGPSYEQYF	12	few	TRBV19	TRBJ2-7	.
TGCAGCGTCCATCAAGAGACCCAGTACTTC	CSVHQETQYF	10	.	TRBV29-1	TRBJ2-5	.
TGCGCCAGCAGTGATTTAGACAGGCCGTACGAGCAGTACTTC	CASSDLDRPYEQYF	14	few	TRBV10-1	TRBJ2-7	.
TGCAGTGCTAGTACTAGCGGTTCCTACGAGCAGTACTTC	CSASTSGSYEQYF	13	many	TRBV20-1	TRBJ2-7	TRBD2
TGTGCCACCAGTGATTTACGGACTAGCGGGCCCTACGAGCAGTACTTC	CATSDLRTSGPYEQYF	16	few	TRBV24-1	TRBJ2-7	TRBD2
TGCGCCAGCGGCCCTGGGACAGGGAGCTACGAGCAGTACTTC	CASGPGTGSYEQYF	14	.	TRBV4-3	TRBJ2-7	TRBD1
TGTGCCAGCACCTTGAACAGGGGTAGCAATCAGCCCCAGCATTTT	CASTLNRGSNQPQHF	15	few	TRBV6-6	TRBJ1-5	TRBD1
TGTGCCAGCAACGGTGACAGGAGTGGTGAGCAGTACTTC	CASNGDRSGEQYF	13	.	TRBV27	TRBJ2-7	.
TGCGCCAGCAGCCAAGATCTGGGCAGACCAACTAGCTACACCTTC	CASSQDLGRPTSYTF	15	many	TRBV4-3	TRBJ1-2	.
TGTGCCAGTAGTATTTCGGCCGGGGAGCTGTTTTTT	CASSISAGELFF	12	few	TRBV19	TRBJ2-2	.
TGTGCCAGCAGTTACGCGCCGGACAGGGAGGCCTACGAGCAGTACTTC	CASSYAPDREAYEQYF	16	.	TRBV6-5	TRBJ2-7	TRBD1
TGTGCCAGCAGTTTAGAGACAGCATTAGAGACCCAGTACTTC	CASSLETALETQYF	14	.	TRBV12-3/TRBV12-4	TRBJ2-5	.
TGCAGCGTTGGAGGGCCAGGGCCCGACACTGAAGCTTTCTTT	CSVGGPGPDTEAFF	14	many	TRBV29-1	TRBJ1-1	.
TGTGCCAGCAGCGGTGAGGCCCGAACCAGGCCAGATACGCAGTATTTT	CASSGEARTRPDTQYF	16	few	TRBV7-3	TRBJ2-3	.
TGCGCCAGCAGCCAAGATTTAGGCAGGGAGGGTGAAGCTTTCTTT	CASSQDLGREGEAFF	15	many	TRBV4-3	TRBJ1-1	.
TGTGCCAGCAGCTCCGGGGAGGGGCCGATTAGCAATCTGCCCCAGCATTTT	CASSSGEGPISNLPQHF	17	few	TRBV7-2	TRBJ1-5	.
TGCGCCAGCAGCGTAACAGGGTACGAGCAGTACTTC	CASSVTGYEQYF	12	many	TRBV5-1	TRBJ2-7	.
TGTGCCAGCAGTTATAGCGGGGGCCGCAATGAGCAGTTCTTC	CASSYSGGRNEQFF	14	few	TRBV27	TRBJ2-1	TRBD2
TGTGCCAGCAGCCAAAGACAGGTCCCAGACGAGCAGTACTTC	CASSQRQVPDEQYF	14	few	TRBV14	TRBJ2-7	.
TGCGCCAGCCGCCAACCTGGACAGGAGGCCATGAACACTGAAGCTTTCTTT	CASRQPGQEAMNTEAFF	17	.	TRBV4-1	TRBJ1-1	TRBD1
TGTGCCAGCAGCTTAGTAGGTCTGGAGGATACGCAGTATTTT	CASSLVGLEDTQYF	14	few	TRBV7-3	TRBJ2-3	.
TGCAGTGCCTTCGGGTCGGGACTAGCTGACTCCTACGAGCAGTACTTC	CSAFGSGLADSYEQYF	16	few	TRBV20-1	TRBJ2-7	TRBD2
TGTGCCAGCAGCCCGGGGAGGGACGGCTCCTCCTACGAGCAGTACTTC	CASSPGRDGSSYEQYF	16	.	TRBV21-1	TRBJ2-7	.
TGCAGCGTTGTCCCCGCGGGGGTATACAATGAGCAGTTCTTC	CSVVPAGVYNEQFF	14	.	TRBV29-1	TRBJ2-1	TRBD2
TGTGCCAGCACCGAAGGGGACCCGCTAAGCACAGATACGCAGTATTTT	CASTEGDPLSTDTQYF	16	.	TRBV2	TRBJ2-3	.
TGTGCCAGCAGCCAGGTTACCGTCACCGGGGAGCTGTTTTTT	CASSQVTVTGELFF	14	many	TRBV14	TRBJ2-2	.
TGCGCCAGCAGCTTGGGGTCCTCCCCTGATACGCAGTATTTT	CASSLGSSPDTQYF	14	many	TRBV5-1	TRBJ2-3	.
TGTGCCAGCAGCCCCCCGTCCGACAGGGTATCCTACAATGAGCAGTTCTTC	CASSPPSDRVSYNEQFF	17	.	TRBV7-9	TRBJ2-1	TRBD1
TGTGCCAGCAGCCCCCGGGAGAACTCCTACGAGCAGTACTTC	CASSPRENSYEQYF	14	.	TRBV6-6	TRBJ2-7	.
TGTGCCAGCAGCGCGGGGATGGACCCCACTGAAGCTTTCTTT	CASSAGMDPTEAFF	14	few	TRBV7-9	TRBJ1-1	.
TGTGCCAGCAGCACAATAGACAGGGCCTACGAGCAGTACTTC	CASSTIDRAYEQYF	14	many	TRBV7-9	TRBJ2-7	TRBD1
TGTGCCATCAGAGGAACAGGGGAGAACATTCAGTACTTC	CAIRGTGENIQYF	13	.	TRBV6-1	TRBJ2-4	TRBD1
TGCAGTGCCAGGACTAGCGGGGGGTCCTACGAGCGGTACTTC	CSARTSGGSYERYF	14	.	TRBV20-1	TRBJ2-7	TRBD2
TGTGCCAGCAGCTTAGTCACAGGGGCCCCGGATACGCAGTGTTTT	CASSLVTGAPDTQCF	15	.	TRBV7-9	TRBJ2-3	TRBD1
TGCGCCAGCAGTGAACGCCCCGGCACAGATACGCAGTATTTT	CASSERPGTDTQYF	14	.	TRBV5-1	TRBJ2-3	.
TGTGCTAGTGGCCCTGCCCGGACAGGGGGCGATGGCTACACCTTC	CASGPARTGGDGYTF	15	.	TRBV12-5	TRBJ1-2	TRBD1
TGTGCCAGCAGCCCATTAGCGGGGGGGAGCACAGATACGCAGTATTTT	CASSPLAGGSTDTQYF	16	many	TRBV7-9	TRBJ2-3	TRBD2